The next 2 T cell receptor beta chains were all read from a single sample in a study of breast tumors, draining lymph nodes, adjacent tissues. Axillary draining lymph nodes of breast cancer patients supplied the node samples. One entry per CDR3 protein results from TCRdb running MiXCR on the multiplex PCR reads. The data hold about 110,000 distinct CDR3 sequences, with about 29% observed a single time. Sequencing was carried out using axillary lymph node tissue. These receptors came from a female donor with breast cancer. Some clones in this sample may be carry-over from other donors' samples.

At least ten counts were recorded for this clonotype. The V call is TRBV20-1, the J call TRBJ2-2, with D unclear. The germline V gene has CDR1 DFQATT and CDR2 SNEGSKA (reference sequence). Trimming pared 6 bases from V and 2 bases from J, leaving 10 bases between. The CDR3 runs to 13 residues. The CDR3 spells CSARLINTGELFF. The CDR3 DNA reads TGCAGTGCAAGACTGATAAACACCGGGGAGCTGTTTTTT.

This clonotype was seen ten or more times. This may stem from a read error, because a much larger clone lies one nucleotide away. V gene TRBV20-1 combines with J gene TRBJ2-7, with D possibly matching TRBD1 (5 bases). The germline gives CDR1 DFQATT, CDR2 SNEGSKA (reference sequence). Trimming took 3 bases from V and 6 from J, leaving 18 bases between them. The CDR3 covers 14 residues. The CDR3 nucleotides are TGCAGTGCTAGGCCCTTAGGGGATGGCTCCGAGCAGTACTTC. Translated, it gives CSARPLGDGSEQYF.